This T cell receptor beta chain was profiled in a study of blood T cell repertoires in COVID-19 (dated by TCRdb to 2019 to 2021). As for the study more broadly: Samples covering the acute and convalescent phases of COVID-19 were provided by collaborators in the United States, Italy and Spain. The repertoires were released in a freely available public database intended as a resource for research on the immune response to SARS-CoV-2. The material from the prospective study consisted of cDNA or gDNA derived from T cells, B-cell-depleted T cells, or PBMCs. Sample metadata almost always included a de-identified subject ID, COVID-19 status, age in years and sex. The dataset comprised deeply sampled blood TCRbeta repertoires from subjects exposed to, actively infected with, or recovered from COVID-19. Samples came from the ongoing ImmuneRACE study (first 160 participants) plus 1,254 subjects from 6 global collaborators. Where available, HLA class I and class II types were obtained from metadata supplied by the sample provider rather than from assay-based typing. The study at large found these results: The quantity of clinical and demographic metadata differed by source and by participant and was supplied without curation.

In the prospective study, participants were about 18 to 95 years old, resided in about two dozen geographic areas of the United States, and were enrolled through a virtual design. In the prospective study, participants were assigned to cohorts based on the clinical history participants reported in a screening survey and a study questionnaire. In the prospective study, whole blood, serum and a nasopharyngeal or oropharyngeal swab were collected from each participant by mobile phlebotomists. Participants in the prospective study had the option to provide additional blood draws and questionnaires over a roughly two-month period. Before DNA extraction, prospective study blood samples were shipped either frozen or at room temperature. Note on this clone: Its antigen is currently not known. Base qualities are not at hand, and no much larger clone is one base apart.

The germline V gene encodes CDR1 SGHVS and CDR2 FQNEAQ. Trimming removed 1 base from V and 0 bases from J, leaving 10 bases between the germline ends. Inclusive of the bounding cysteine and phenylalanine, the CDR3 is 16 residues long. The CDR3 DNA has 48 bases and is translated from base 1. TCRbeta CDR3 regions were amplified from genomic DNA by means of the immunoSEQ Assay, a bias-controlled multiplex PCR. The study's own analysis went as follows. Within the assay, amplification of reference gene primers was used to estimate how many nucleated cells each sample contained. Sequence reads were collapsed and filtered to measure the absolute abundance of every unique TCRbeta CDR3 rearrangement. Productive Simpson clonality was computed per sample as the square root of Simpson's diversity index over productive rearrangements. Not all clones reach the TCRdb copy of this immuneACCESS table, which keeps in-frame sequences only. Checked studies attribute under half of the gap to unresolved V genes and leave the rest unexplained. V and J calls and clone size are those listed in that table; D and trimming were worked out from the DNA. This sample lists about 440,000 clones; 87% were detected once. The leading ten clones occupy almost 2% of the sample.

Sequenced input: PBMCs or T cells enriched from blood (not recorded which). The TCR originated in a woman aged 18-29 years with acute COVID-19. The chain employs TRBV7-8 and TRBJ1-5; TRBD1 is a weak D gene call, 5 bases matching. The nucleotide sequence reads TGTGCCAGCAGCTTAGACGGGGGATATAGCAATCAGCCCCAGCATTTT. It codes for CASSLDGGYSNQPQHF.